Below, 23 T cell receptor beta chains from the same sample are listed, as sequenced in a study of CD8 T cells in Susac syndrome. An input of roughly 0.5 to 1 ug of RNA was subjected to reverse transcription using random hexamers. TCRdb used MiXCR to reprocess the immunoSEQ multiplex PCR reads, holding one entry per CDR3 protein. The sample carries some 300,000 distinct CDR3 sequences, around 83% recorded once. Sequencing was carried out using CD8+ T cells from PBMCs. The origin of the receptors is a human donor with multiple sclerosis.

The CDR3 sequence is CSVPKNRGDGYGYTF. The DNA of the CDR3 is TGCAGCGTCCCGAAGAACAGGGGGGATGGCTATGGCTACACCTTC. The V gene is TRBV29-1, the J gene TRBJ1-2; 8 bases match TRBD1. The CDR3 contains 15 residues. The V gene's germline CDR1 is SQVTM and CDR2 ANQGSEA. V trimming: 6 bases; J trimming: 4 bases; junction bases outside the gene matches: 13.

Comments on this clonotype: The junction departs from germline at one end; a sequencing error may be responsible. The V and J genes are TRBV7-7 and TRBJ2-3, with 8 bases lining up with TRBD2. This CDR3 has 17 residues. Germline V gene sequence: CDR1 SSHAT, CDR2 FNYEAQ (reference sequence). The DNA for the CDR3 is TGTGCTAGCAGCTTAGGGGCCGGGCGGGAGGACGGAGATACGCAGTATTTT. Translating gives CASSLGAGREDGDTQYF.

The V and J genes are TRBV30 and TRBJ2-2, with 8 bases matching TRBD2. Germline V lookup: CDR1 GTSNPN, CDR2 SVGIG (reference sequence). The CDR3 has 15 residues. With V trimmed by 8 bases and J by 0 bases, 8 bases remained unmatched. CDR3 bases: TGTGCCGGTCACCCTAGCGGGCCGAACACCGGGGAGCTGTTTTTT. This sequence encodes CAGHPSGPNTGELFF.

This chain uses TRBV6-1 with TRBJ2-1; 7 bases line up with TRBD1. Germline assignment: CDR1 MNHNS and CDR2 SASEGT. This CDR3 is built from 13 residues. Losses at the gene ends were 10 bases for V and 4 bases for J; bases not matched to a gene: 7. Here the CDR3 reads CAIPGQKYNEQFF. In nucleotides, the CDR3 is TGTGCCATTCCGGGACAGAAGTACAATGAGCAGTTCTTC.

The CDR3 is CASSLQGDNEQFF. The DNA for the CDR3 is TGTGCCAGCAGCTTACAGGGGGACAATGAGCAGTTCTTC. The chain is built from TRBV5-6 and TRBJ2-1; 8 positions agree with TRBD1. Trimming removed 2 bases from V and 5 bases from J; junction bases left unmatched: 0. Germline lookup yields CDR1 SGHDT and CDR2 YYEEEE. This CDR3 region has 13 residues.

The chain recombines TRBV12-3 or TRBV12-4 with TRBJ2-7, with D maybe TRBD1 (6 bases). This CDR3 is built from 14 residues. The V end was cut by 8 bases, the J end by 2 bases, with 16 bases between. The CDR3 loop is CASAHRVLTYEQYF. The CDR3 DNA reads as TGTGCCAGCGCGCACAGGGTTTTAACCTACGAGCAGTACTTC.

This rearrangement joins TRBV6-5 to TRBJ2-1, with 8 bases aligning to TRBD2. Trimming removed 6 bases from V and 5 bases from J; junction bases left unmatched: 9. The CDR3 is 15 residues long. CDR1 and CDR2 (germline): MNHEY, SVGAGI. CDR3 sequence: CASSYLPGLDNEQFF. DNA of the CDR3: TGTGCCAGCAGCTATCTACCGGGACTAGACAATGAGCAGTTCTTC.

This chain connects TRBV9 to TRBJ2-7, with 11 nucleotides matching TRBD2. From germline, CDR1 is SGDLS and CDR2 YYNGEE. The CDR3 runs 15 residues. With 2 bases clipped from V and 4 bases from J, the junction kept 5 bases outside the gene matches. Here the CDR3 reads CASSVSGTSGYEQYF. The CDR3, as DNA: TGTGCCAGCAGCGTCAGCGGGACTAGCGGATACGAGCAGTACTTC.

This chain uses TRBV6-5 with TRBJ2-1; 8 nucleotides agree with TRBD2. Germline V gene sequence: CDR1 MNHEY, CDR2 SVGAGI. There are 15 residues in the CDR3. J was trimmed by 6 bases and V by 2 bases; bases with no gene match: 6. CDR3 protein: CASSYGAGGANEQFF. Written as DNA, the CDR3 is TGTGCCAGCAGTTACGGGGCGGGAGGTGCCAATGAGCAGTTCTTC.

V usage is TRBV15 and J usage is TRBJ2-3; no definite D call. This CDR3 has 14 residues. Trimming removed 0 bases from V and 11 bases from J, with 15 bases in between. Germline lookup yields CDR1 LNHNV and CDR2 YYDKDF (reference sequence). The CDR3 coding sequence is TGTGCCACCAGCAGAGATCTTAGTAGCAAGATGCAGTATTTT. This encodes CATSRDLSSKMQYF.

In its sample, this clonotype was seen a few times. This chain links TRBV5-1 with TRBJ2-1; TRBD2 matches 11 bases. Germline trimming cut 4 bases from V and 0 bases from J; bases unmatched to any gene: 15. Germline V gives CDR1 SGHRS, CDR2 YFSETQ. CDR3 length: 20 amino acids. The CDR3 DNA reads as TGCGCCAGCAGCGGGGCCGGGACTAGCGGTCGACTGAGCTCCTACAATGAGCAGTTCTTC. Amino acids: CASSGAGTSGRLSSYNEQFF.

V usage is TRBV12-3 or TRBV12-4 and J usage is TRBJ2-1; D is undetermined. Trimming stripped 0 bases from V and 9 bases from J, with 9 bases between. This CDR3 contains 13 residues. CDR3 loop: CASSLAPRSEQFF. CDR3 nucleotide sequence: TGTGCCAGCAGTTTAGCCCCAAGGTCTGAGCAGTTCTTC.

The chain couples TRBV20-1 to TRBJ1-5; D may be TRBD1 (6 bases). Germline V gene lookup returns CDR1 DFQATT and CDR2 SNEGSKA (reference sequence). The CDR3 extends over 15 amino acids. V lost 0 bases to trimming and J lost 8 bases, with 17 bases between them. DNA for the CDR3: TGCAGTGCTAGAGATCCCACTTCAGGGGTTAAGCCCCAGCATTTT. This encodes CSARDPTSGVKPQHF.

This clonotype was observed a few times. This chain joins TRBV7-9 and TRBJ2-7; 8 bases are shared with TRBD2. V gave up 5 bases and J gave up 1 base; unmatched junction bases: 7. Germline lookup yields CDR1 SEHNR and CDR2 FQNEAQ (reference sequence). The CDR3 has 15 residues. CDR3 coding DNA: TGTGCCAGCAGCCCCAGCGGGGGATTTTCCTACGAGCAGTACTTC. It translates to CASSPSGGFSYEQYF.

This chain links TRBV27 with TRBJ2-7; TRBD2 aligns across 13 bases. V was clipped by 6 bases and J by 4 bases; unmatched bases: 3. In germline, CDR1 is MNHEY, CDR2 SMNVEV (reference sequence). The CDR3 covers 14 residues. As DNA, the CDR3 is TGTGCCAGCAGGCTACTAGCGGGAGGGTACGAGCAGTACTTC. Protein: CASRLLAGGYEQYF.

The V and J genes are TRBV5-4 and TRBJ2-3; TRBD2 aligns across 10 bases. After removal of 1 base from V and 4 bases from J, the junction contained 6 bases not matched to a gene. Germline lookup yields CDR1 SGHNT and CDR2 YYREEE (reference sequence). This CDR3 has 16 residues. The CDR3, as DNA: TGTGCCAGCAGCTTGAATCTAGCGGGAGACGCAGATACGCAGTATTTT. Encoded protein: CASSLNLAGDADTQYF.

The chain links TRBV7-2 to TRBJ1-3; possible D gene TRBD1, 6 bases. The CDR3 sequence is 19 residues long. Trimming pared 0 bases from V and 2 bases from J, leaving 20 bases between. CDR1 SGHTA and CDR2 FQGNSA come from the germline V gene. CDR3 nucleotide sequence: TGTGCCAGCAGCTTAGCTCCCTGGCAGGGGCTGGACGCTGGAAACACCATATATTTT. Protein sequence: CASSLAPWQGLDAGNTIYF.

This chain links TRBV28 with TRBJ2-7, with D tentatively TRBD2 (5 bases). Trimming removed 8 bases at V and 5 bases at J, with 16 bases between. CDR1 is MDHEN, CDR2 SYDVKM, per germline. The length of the CDR3 is 13 residues. The CDR3 DNA reads TGTGCCAGCGAACTGGGATTCGGGGACGAGCAGTACTTC. Translation gives CASELGFGDEQYF.

This clonotype was recorded only once. This chain uses TRBV7-9 with TRBJ2-1, with D maybe TRBD1 (5 bases). Germline loops: CDR1 SEHNR, CDR2 FQNEAQ (reference sequence). Trimming cost V 5 bases and J 6 bases, with 8 bases left between them. CDR3 length: 12 residues. The CDR3 reads CASSIQANEQFF. The CDR3, as DNA: TGTGCCAGCAGCATACAGGCCAATGAGCAGTTCTTC.

The chain links TRBV6-6 to TRBJ2-7, with a possible D match to TRBD1 (7 bases). Germline CDR1 MNHNY, CDR2 SVGAGI (reference sequence). V was trimmed by 5 bases and J by 3 bases, leaving 17 bases between them. This CDR3 is built from 15 residues. CDR3 loop: CASSQDGGGIYEQYF. CDR3 coding DNA: TGTGCCAGCAGTCAAGACGGAGGGGGCATCTACGAGCAGTACTTC.

The chain recombines TRBV5-1 with TRBJ2-5; no clear D. Per the germline V gene, CDR1 is SGHRS and CDR2 is YFSETQ. Trimming cost V 0 bases and J 2 bases, with 8 bases left between them. The CDR3 is 14 residues long. The CDR3 bases are TGCGCCAGCAGCTTGGAGGCCCTACAAGAGACCCAGTACTTC. Translating it yields CASSLEALQETQYF.

The rearrangement joins TRBV2 to TRBJ1-1; 11 bases line up with TRBD1. The CDR3 has 13 residues. CDR1 SNHLY and CDR2 FYNNEI come from the germline V gene. V gave up 8 bases and J gave up 5 bases; unmatched junction bases: 4. The CDR3 DNA reads TGTGCCAGCCGGGGACAGGGGGGGACTGAAGCTTTCTTT. Protein sequence: CASRGQGGTEAFF.

The chain joins TRBV7-2 to TRBJ1-5; no firm D call. V lost 6 bases and J 5 bases, leaving 17 bases between the germline ends. This CDR3 is built from 15 residues. Per the germline V gene, CDR1 is SGHTA and CDR2 is FQGNSA. CDR3 amino acids: CASRPDGQPHQPQHF. For the CDR3, the DNA is TGTGCCAGCAGGCCCGACGGCCAGCCACATCAGCCCCAGCATTTT.